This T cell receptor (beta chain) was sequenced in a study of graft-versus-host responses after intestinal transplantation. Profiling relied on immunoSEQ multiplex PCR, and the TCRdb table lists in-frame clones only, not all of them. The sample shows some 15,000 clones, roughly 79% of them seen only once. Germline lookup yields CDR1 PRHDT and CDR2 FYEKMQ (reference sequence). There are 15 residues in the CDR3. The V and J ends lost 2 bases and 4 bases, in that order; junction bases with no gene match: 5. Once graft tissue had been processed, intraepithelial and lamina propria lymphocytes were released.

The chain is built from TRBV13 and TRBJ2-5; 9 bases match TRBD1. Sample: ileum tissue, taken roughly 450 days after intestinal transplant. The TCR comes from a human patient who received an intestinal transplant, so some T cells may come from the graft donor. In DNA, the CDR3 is TGTGCCAGCAGCTTATCGGACAGGGGAGGAGAGACCCAGTACTTC. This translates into CASSLSDRGGETQYF.